This passage covers 25 T cell receptor beta chains from one sample sequenced in a study of T cell changes during pregnancy in multiple sclerosis. TCRdb keeps only in-frame clones here, not all; method: immunoSEQ multiplex PCR. This sample has several thousand clones, with roughly 85% found just once. Sequences were derived from CD8+ T cells from peripheral blood mononuclear cells, sampled in the first trimester of pregnancy. The source is a female donor in good health, enrolled as a control in a pregnancy study.

This clone was counted a single time. The chain uses TRBV7-9 and TRBJ1-5, with D possibly being TRBD1 (5 bases). The CDR3 runs 13 residues. Trimming took off 5 bases at V and 3 bases at J, with 8 bases between the two ends. Germline-derived CDR1 and CDR2 are SEHNR and FQNEAQ (reference sequence). The CDR3 is CASSDSLNQPQHF. CDR3 DNA sequence: TGTGCCAGCAGCGACAGCCTCAATCAGCCCCAGCATTTT. Variable domain in full (rest from reference TRBV7-9 and TRBJ1-5): DTGVSQNPRHKITKRGQNVTFRCDPISEHNRLYWYRQTLGQGPEFLTYFQNEAQLEKSRLLSDRFSAERPKGSFSTLEIQRTEQGDSAMYLCASSDSLNQPQHFGDGTRLSIL.

The chain employs TRBV5-6 and TRBJ2-7, with D perhaps matching TRBD1 (6 bases). Germline V lookup: CDR1 SGHDT, CDR2 YYEEEE. CDR3 length: 14 amino acids. Deletions cut 3 bases from V and 2 bases from J, with 12 bases between. The CDR3 is CASSWRGGPYEQYF. As DNA, the CDR3 is TGTGCCAGCAGCTGGAGAGGGGGACCCTACGAGCAGTACTTC.

V and J are TRBV27 and TRBJ2-7; TRBD1 matches 7 bases. Per the germline V gene, CDR1 is MNHEY and CDR2 is SMNVEV (reference sequence). With V trimmed by 8 bases and J by 2 bases, 6 bases remained unmatched. This CDR3 comprises 13 residues. The CDR3 nucleotides are TGTGCCAGCTCGAGGGGGCGAACCTACGAGCAGTACTTC. Amino acids: CASSRGRTYEQYF.

V and J are TRBV4-1 and TRBJ2-7; D remains unclear. This CDR3 comprises 15 residues. From germline, CDR1 is MGHRA and CDR2 YSYEKL. The germline V and J ends were trimmed by 0 bases and 1 base, with 10 bases remaining between them. CDR3 DNA: TGCGCCAGCAGCCAAGAAAGAGGCGGATCCTACGAGCAGTACTTC. Amino acid sequence: CASSQERGGSYEQYF.

The rearrangement joins TRBV6-1 to TRBJ1-2; 8 nucleotides match TRBD1. The CDR3 has 16 residues. The V and J ends lost 1 base and 4 bases, in that order; junction bases with no gene match: 8. CDR1 MNHNS and CDR2 SASEGT come from the germline V gene. CDR3 bases: TGTGCCAGCAGTGAAGACACCGGGACAGGCGGCTATGGCTACACCTTC. This codes for CASSEDTGTGGYGYTF.

The chain combines TRBV6-1 with TRBJ2-5; TRBD2 might be the D (6 bases). Germline CDR1 and CDR2: MNHNS and SASEGT. V shed 1 base and J shed 1 base, with 16 bases lying between them. The CDR3 consists of 17 residues. The CDR3 nucleotides are TGTGCCAGCAGTGAAGGGCCGGGTGGAGGGGCCCAAGAGACCCAGTACTTC. Its translation: CASSEGPGGGAQETQYF.

This sequence joins TRBV5-4 and TRBJ2-5; D perhaps matches TRBD1 (6 bases). V lost 6 bases and J 2 bases, leaving 26 bases between the germline ends. The CDR3 length is 18 residues. Germline CDR1 is SGHNT and CDR2 is YYREEE (reference sequence). This chain's CDR3 is CASTIFLRTRDTQETQYF. CDR3 in DNA: TGTGCCAGCACCATTTTTTTGAGGACCCGGGACACACAAGAGACCCAGTACTTC.

The rearrangement joins TRBV7-8 to TRBJ1-3; D is possibly TRBD1 (5 bases). The CDR3 covers 17 residues. CDR1 SGHVS and CDR2 FQNEAQ come from the germline V gene. Trimming shortened V by 5 bases and J by 5 bases, and 22 bases separated the two germline ends. The DNA for the CDR3 is TGTGCCAGCAGCCGAAACCCGGGACCTGGGGGGAGAAACACCATATATTTT. The encoded protein is CASSRNPGPGGRNTIYF.

This clone has more than one count but fewer than ten. The V call is TRBV27, the J call TRBJ2-2; 9 nucleotides align to TRBD1. The CDR3 length is 14 residues. The V gene's germline CDR1 is MNHEY and CDR2 SMNVEV (reference sequence). V shed 6 bases and J 7 bases; nucleotides not matched to a gene: 6. The CDR3, as DNA: TGTGCCAGCAGGGAAGGACAGGGGATCGGGGAGCTGTTTTTT. Its translation is CASREGQGIGELFF.

The chain employs TRBV7-2 and TRBJ2-1; D unresolved. This CDR3 region has 12 residues. V was cut by 1 base and J by 7 bases, with 5 bases left in between. Germline lookup yields CDR1 SGHTA and CDR2 FQGNSA. CDR3 DNA sequence: TGTGCCAGCAGCTTAGATAGAAATGAGCAGTTCTTC. Amino acids: CASSLDRNEQFF.

V is TRBV7-9 and J is TRBJ1-3, with 9 nucleotides matching TRBD1. Germline V gene lookup returns CDR1 SEHNR and CDR2 FQNEAQ (reference sequence). J gave up 2 bases and V 4 bases, and 6 bases lay outside the gene matches. This CDR3 contains 16 residues. CDR3 protein: CASSSGTGLPGNTIYF. CDR3 coding DNA: TGTGCCAGCAGCTCCGGGACAGGGTTACCTGGAAACACCATATATTTT.

The CDR3 sequence: CASSPRGSTDTQYF. For the CDR3, the DNA is TGTGCCAGCAGCCCCAGGGGTAGCACAGATACGCAGTATTTT. This chain links TRBV9 with TRBJ2-3; TRBD1 is a possible D gene (6 bases). Looked up from germline, CDR1 is SGDLS and CDR2 is YYNGEE. The CDR3 extends over 14 amino acids. V shed 4 bases and J shed 0 bases, with 9 bases lying between them.

The chain employs TRBV28 and TRBJ1-2; D perhaps matches TRBD1 (5 bases). V was clipped by 2 bases and J by 4 bases, with 17 bases between them. The CDR3 totals 16 residues. Germline CDR1 MDHEN, CDR2 SYDVKM. The CDR3 sequence is CASSLISRVSRYGYTF. The CDR3 nucleotides read TGTGCCAGCAGTTTAATATCCAGGGTATCCCGCTATGGCTACACCTTC.

This clone was detected a few times. This rearrangement joins TRBV10-1 to TRBJ1-1; 12 nucleotides match TRBD1. The CDR3 has 16 amino acids. V shed 3 bases, J shed 5 bases, and the junction held 7 bases outside the gene matches. Germline CDR1 reads WNHNN; CDR2 reads SYGVQD (reference sequence). In DNA, the CDR3 is TGCGCCAGCAGTGAAGGGACAGGGGGCCTTGAGACTGAAGCTTTCTTT. It translates to CASSEGTGGLETEAFF.

J is TRBJ1-1 and V is TRBV14, with unresolved D. The germline V gene has CDR1 SGHDN and CDR2 FVKESK. Trimming removed 0 bases from V and 1 base from J, with 9 bases in between. This CDR3 has 15 amino acids. The chain's CDR3 is CASSQEAGPNTEAFF. The CDR3 bases are TGTGCCAGCAGCCAAGAAGCGGGCCCGAACACTGAAGCTTTCTTT.

The chain employs TRBV29-1 and TRBJ2-7; TRBD1 is a possible D gene (6 bases). Germline CDR1 is SQVTM and CDR2 is ANQGSEA. Deletions cut 8 bases from V and 6 bases from J, with 17 bases between. The CDR3 length is 12 residues. The CDR3 protein is CSTTEPDSEQYF. The CDR3 DNA reads TGCAGCACAACGGAACCGGACAGCGAGCAGTACTTC.

CDR3 region: CASSQGGGTSVPEQFF. CDR3 sequence (DNA): TGTGCCAGCAGCCAGGGGGGCGGGACTAGCGTCCCTGAGCAGTTCTTC. The chain links TRBV7-6 to TRBJ2-1; 10 nucleotides align to TRBD2. This CDR3 comprises 16 residues. V gave up 5 bases and J gave up 9 bases; unmatched junction bases: 13. CDR1 and CDR2 (germline): SGHVS, FNYEAQ.

The chain employs TRBV13 and TRBJ2-7; TRBD2 matches 7 bases. Germline CDR1 reads PRHDT; CDR2 reads FYEKMQ (reference sequence). After removal of 2 bases from V and 1 base from J, the junction contained 2 bases not matched to a gene. CDR3 length equals 14 residues. CDR3 bases: TGTGCCAGCAGCTTAAGCGGGGAATCCTACGAGCAGTACTTC. It is translated as CASSLSGESYEQYF.

The chain has TRBV7-8 and TRBJ1-4; tentative D call: TRBD1 (5 bases). This CDR3 comprises 19 residues. CDR1 SGHVS and CDR2 FQNEAQ come from the germline V gene. The V end was cut by 1 base, the J end by 6 bases, with 24 bases between. CDR3 region: CASSLVISRPIQGDEKLFF. CDR3 nucleotide sequence: TGTGCCAGCAGCTTAGTAATTTCCAGGCCGATACAAGGGGATGAAAAACTGTTTTTT.

This clone was seen only a few times. The V gene is TRBV14, the J gene TRBJ1-1, with 7 nucleotides matching TRBD1. Trimming took 1 base from V and 2 from J; bases not matched to a gene: 4. There are 15 residues in the CDR3. CDR1 SGHDN and CDR2 FVKESK come from the germline V gene. The CDR3 coding sequence is TGTGCCAGCAGCCAAGCGACAGGGTTTAACACTGAAGCTTTCTTT. This translates into CASSQATGFNTEAFF.

The chain joins TRBV6-4 to TRBJ2-2; D is undetermined. Germline V gene data show CDR1 as MRHNA and CDR2 as SNTAGT. The CDR3 is 16 residues long. V was pared by 0 bases and J by 0 bases, with 8 bases between. This CDR3 is CASSDSSQPNTGELFF. The DNA of the CDR3 is TGTGCCAGCAGTGACTCGTCACAGCCGAACACCGGGGAGCTGTTTTTT.

The V gene is TRBV27, the J gene TRBJ2-3; 9 bases align to TRBD1. Germline loops: CDR1 MNHEY, CDR2 SMNVEV (reference sequence). Trimming removed 5 bases from V and 5 bases from J; junction bases left unmatched: 8. This CDR3 has 15 amino acids. The CDR3 spells CASSPQTGGGDTQYF. The CDR3 coding sequence is TGTGCCAGCAGTCCTCAGACAGGGGGAGGAGATACGCAGTATTTT.

The chain recombines TRBV15 with TRBJ2-3; D may be TRBD2 (5 bases). Germline V gene lookup returns CDR1 LNHNV and CDR2 YYDKDF (reference sequence). This CDR3 contains 16 residues. Trimming shortened V by 0 bases and J by 2 bases, and 12 bases separated the two germline ends. The CDR3 nucleotides read TGTGCCACCAGCAGAGATCAGGCTAGCCCCACAGATACGCAGTATTTT. Encoded protein: CATSRDQASPTDTQYF.

V and J are TRBV5-6 and TRBJ2-3; D remains unclear. The V end was cut by 4 bases, the J end by 5 bases, with 5 bases between. From germline, CDR1 is SGHDT and CDR2 YYEEEE. The CDR3 is 11 amino acids. The CDR3 is CASSRGDTQYF. The CDR3 DNA reads TGTGCCAGCAGCCGAGGAGATACGCAGTATTTT.

The chain couples TRBV19 to TRBJ2-2; 9 bases are shared with TRBD2. The CDR3 loop spans 16 amino acids. Losses at the gene ends were 3 bases for V and 7 bases for J; bases not matched to a gene: 9. Germline CDR1 is LNHDA and CDR2 is SQIVND (reference sequence). CDR3 residues: CASSMSSGRSIGELFF. CDR3 coding DNA: TGTGCCAGTAGTATGAGTAGCGGGAGATCGATCGGGGAGCTGTTTTTT. Variable domain in full (rest from reference TRBV19 and TRBJ2-2): DGGITQSPKYLFRKEGQNVTLSCEQNLNHDAMYWYRQDPGQGLRLIYYSQIVNDFQKGDIAEGYSVSREKKESFPLTVTSAQKNPTAFYLCASSMSSGRSIGELFFGEGSRLTVL.